Below are 24 T cell receptor beta chains sequenced from a single sample in a study of blood T cell repertoires in COVID-19. Sequencing was performed with immunoSEQ multiplex PCR; in TCRdb, only in-frame clones are kept and a portion is missing. This sample yields 210,000 or so clones, of which 78% are seen a single time; 2.5% to 3% belongs to the top ten. The sequenced sample was peripheral blood. These receptors all come from a woman over 75 with active or convalescent COVID-19.

For the CDR3, the DNA is TGTGCCAGCAGCCGTACTAGCGGGGGGGCATGGCAGTTCTTC. Encoded protein: CASSRTSGGAWQFF. The V and J genes are TRBV7-6 and TRBJ2-1, with 13 positions matching TRBD2. Germline CDR1 SGHVS, CDR2 FNYEAQ. V was clipped by 5 bases and J by 12 bases; unmatched bases: 7. There are 14 residues in the CDR3.

V gene TRBV11-1 combines with J gene TRBJ1-6; D is ambiguous. This CDR3 comprises 15 residues. V lost 1 base and J lost 5, with 9 bases in between. CDR1 is SGHAT and CDR2 is FQDESV in the germline V gene (reference sequence). CDR3 coding DNA: TGTGCCAGCAGCTTAGAGAGTACTAATAATTCACCCCTCCACTTT. It encodes CASSLESTNNSPLHF.

The chain recombines TRBV29-1 with TRBJ2-7; 8 positions agree with TRBD1. The CDR3 extends over 13 amino acids. CDR1 is SQVTM, CDR2 ANQGSEA, per germline. V shed 4 bases and J 4 bases; nucleotides not matched to a gene: 6. CDR3 amino acids: CSVAGQGEYEQYF. The DNA for the CDR3 is TGCAGCGTTGCCGGACAGGGTGAATACGAGCAGTACTTC.

The rearrangement links TRBV30 to TRBJ1-3; 7 bases agree with TRBD1. The CDR3 has 13 amino acids. Germline CDR1 reads GTSNPN; CDR2 reads SVGIG (reference sequence). Unmatched junction bases numbered 4, after V lost 5 bases and J lost 3 bases. CDR3 loop: CAWQGEIGNTIYF. The CDR3 nucleotides are TGTGCCTGGCAGGGGGAGATTGGAAACACCATATATTTT.

This clone appeared a single time. The V and J genes are TRBV14 and TRBJ1-1; the D is unclear. Germline V gene data show CDR1 as SGHDN and CDR2 as FVKESK. Trimming took 1 base from V and 3 from J, leaving 12 bases between them. The CDR3 consists of 15 residues. CDR3 nucleotides: TGTGCCAGCAGCCAAGGCGGGAAACGGGACACTGAAGCTTTCTTT. As protein: CASSQGGKRDTEAFF.

This sequence joins TRBV5-1 and TRBJ2-1, with TRBD1 identical over 11 bases. This CDR3 is built from 15 residues. V shed 0 bases, J shed 9 bases, and the junction held 5 bases outside the gene matches. Germline V gene data show CDR1 as SGHRS and CDR2 as YFSETQ. CDR3: CASSLGTGGFSEQFF. CDR3 coding DNA: TGCGCCAGCAGCTTGGGGACAGGGGGCTTCAGTGAGCAGTTCTTC.

This clone was detected a few times. The chain couples TRBV5-6 to TRBJ2-3; 7 bases align to TRBD2. With V trimmed by 4 bases and J by 0 bases, 14 bases remained unmatched. The germline CDR1 and CDR2 sequences are SGHDT and YYEEEE. The CDR3 is 18 amino acids. CDR3 region: CASSPAGKGLLSTDTQYF. CDR3 DNA sequence: TGTGCCAGCAGCCCAGCGGGGAAAGGACTTCTGAGCACAGATACGCAGTATTTT.

V and J are TRBV7-9 and TRBJ2-7; 9 bases line up with TRBD1. J lost 2 bases, V lost 5 bases, and 7 bases had no gene match. Germline assignment: CDR1 SEHNR and CDR2 FQNEAQ (reference sequence). The CDR3 runs 15 residues. The CDR3 region has the DNA TGTGCCAGCAGCCCGCATGGACAGGGGCCCTACGAGCAGTACTTC. Translated: CASSPHGQGPYEQYF.

CDR3 in amino acids: CASSPQGTEYEQYF. CDR3 coding DNA: TGTGCCAGCTCACCACAGGGGACTGAATACGAGCAGTACTTC. V is TRBV18 and J is TRBJ2-7; D possibly corresponds to TRBD2 (6 bases). CDR3 length equals 14 residues. V was shortened by 1 base and J by 4 bases, with 11 bases between the two germline ends. Germline V gives CDR1 KGHSH, CDR2 LQKENI. The full variable domain, in which reference TRBV18 and TRBJ2-7 provide the parts outside the CDR3, is NAGVMQNPRHLVRRRGQEARLRCSPMKGHSHVYWYRQLPEEGLKFMVYLQKENIIDESGMPKERFSAEFPKEGPSILRIQQVVRGDSAAYFCASSPQGTEYEQYFGPGTRLTVT.

V gene TRBV5-4 combines with J gene TRBJ1-5; D unclear. The V end lost 0 bases, the J end lost 3 bases, and 7 bases lay between the germline ends. Germline assignment: CDR1 SGHNT and CDR2 YYREEE (reference sequence). The CDR3 length is 14 residues. CDR3 in DNA: TGTGCCAGCAGCTTGGGTGCGAACAATCAGCCCCAGCATTTT. Protein product: CASSLGANNQPQHF.

This clone was seen once. The chain couples TRBV18 to TRBJ2-7; D unresolved. The CDR3 is 14 amino acids. Germline assignment: CDR1 KGHSH and CDR2 LQKENI. Trimming pared 3 bases from V and 1 base from J, leaving 10 bases between. The CDR3 here is CASSPQALSYEQYF. The CDR3 DNA reads TGTGCCAGCTCACCGCAGGCTTTGTCCTACGAGCAGTACTTC.

The V call is TRBV19, the J call TRBJ1-3; 8 bases are shared with TRBD1. Unmatched junction bases numbered 6, after V lost 4 bases and J lost 4 bases. The CDR3 is 15 amino acids. Germline V gene lookup returns CDR1 LNHDA and CDR2 SQIVND (reference sequence). This chain's CDR3 is CASSTPTGVGNTIYF. The CDR3 nucleotides are TGTGCCAGTAGTACCCCGACAGGGGTAGGAAACACCATATATTTT. The variable domain in full, completed from reference TRBV19 and TRBJ1-3, reads DGGITQSPKYLFRKEGQNVTLSCEQNLNHDAMYWYRQDPGQGLRLIYYSQIVNDFQKGDIAEGYSVSREKKESFPLTVTSAQKNPTAFYLCASSTPTGVGNTIYFGEGSWLTVV.

The chain is built from TRBV6-1 and TRBJ2-7, with D tentatively TRBD1 (5 bases). The CDR3 covers 16 residues. CDR1 and CDR2 from the germline V gene are MNHNS and SASEGT. Trimming removed 1 base at V and 2 bases at J, with 15 bases between. The CDR3 coding sequence is TGTGCCAGCAGTGAAGGAATGGGCCTAGGGGCCTACGAGCAGTACTTC. Encoded protein: CASSEGMGLGAYEQYF.

This chain uses TRBV28 with TRBJ2-3; 11 bases align to TRBD2. The V segment lost 6 bases and the J segment 3 bases; nucleotides outside the gene matches: 11. From germline, CDR1 is MDHEN and CDR2 SYDVKM. This CDR3 spans 17 amino acids. Here the CDR3 reads CASRPTGTSGRTDTQYF. CDR3 nucleotides: TGTGCCAGCAGACCCACCGGGACTAGCGGTAGGACAGATACGCAGTATTTT.

This clone was detected once. The chain couples TRBV3-1 (or the pseudogene TRBV3-2) to TRBJ1-6, with 7 bases matching TRBD1. CDR1 LGHDT and CDR2 YNNKEL come from the germline V gene (reference sequence). The CDR3 is 16 residues long. With 1 base clipped from V and 10 bases from J, the junction kept 10 bases outside the gene matches. The CDR3 region has the DNA TGTGCCAGCAGCCAAGGGACAGGCGGAGGCGCCTCACCCCTCCACTTT. Translated, it gives CASSQGTGGGASPLHF.

This clone came up a few times. The J gene is TRBJ1-3, the V gene TRBV10-3, with D unresolved. Trimming stripped 10 bases from V and 0 bases from J, with 10 bases between. Germline CDR1 and CDR2: ENHRY and SYGVKD. The CDR3 is 13 amino acids. DNA for the CDR3: TGTGCCACTCAACAAAACTCTGGAAACACCATATATTTT. It encodes CATQQNSGNTIYF.

The chain combines TRBV28 with TRBJ2-7; 8 bases match TRBD2. The V and J ends lost 7 bases and 3 bases, in that order; junction bases with no gene match: 14. The germline V gene encodes CDR1 MDHEN and CDR2 SYDVKM. The CDR3 spans 16 residues. The CDR3 DNA reads TGTGCCAGCAAATCAGCGCGAGCGGGGGCTGACTACGAGCAGTACTTC. Translating it yields CASKSARAGADYEQYF.

V and J are TRBV19 and TRBJ1-2; no clear D gene. Trimming left V 0 bases short and J 4 bases short, with 12 bases between. This CDR3 has 15 amino acids. Germline V lookup: CDR1 LNHDA, CDR2 SQIVND (reference sequence). CDR3 DNA: TGTGCCAGTAGTATAGATCTTTTGTCGGGCTATGGCTACACCTTC. This encodes CASSIDLLSGYGYTF.

The genes are TRBV19 and TRBJ2-7; TRBD1 aligns across 7 bases. V lost 5 bases, J lost 0 bases, and 10 bases stayed unmatched. The CDR3 extends over 16 amino acids. Per germline, CDR1 LNHDA and CDR2 SQIVND (reference sequence). The CDR3 DNA is TGTGCCAGTAGTCTCTCCGGGACAGACGGCTCCTACGAGCAGTACTTC. It is translated as CASSLSGTDGSYEQYF. Combining the CDR3 with reference TRBV19 and TRBJ2-7 gives the whole variable domain DGGITQSPKYLFRKEGQNVTLSCEQNLNHDAMYWYRQDPGQGLRLIYYSQIVNDFQKGDIAEGYSVSREKKESFPLTVTSAQKNPTAFYLCASSLSGTDGSYEQYFGPGTRLTVT.

The chain recombines TRBV19 with TRBJ2-3; tentative D call: TRBD1 (5 bases). The V end lost 0 bases, the J end lost 6 bases, and 7 bases lay between the germline ends. The CDR3 runs 13 residues. The germline V gene has CDR1 LNHDA and CDR2 SQIVND (reference sequence). The CDR3 nucleotides are TGTGCCAGTAGTATAGAGGCAGGGGATACGCAGTATTTT. Its protein is CASSIEAGDTQYF.

Only one count was recorded for this clone. This rearrangement joins TRBV4-3 to TRBJ2-7; no definite D call. The V end lost 1 base, the J end lost 2 bases, and 9 bases lay between the germline ends. Germline V gives CDR1 LGHNA, CDR2 YSLEER. CDR3 length equals 14 residues. The CDR3 is CASSQAPRTYEQYF. The CDR3 DNA reads TGCGCCAGCAGCCAAGCGCCCAGAACCTACGAGCAGTACTTC.

This sequence joins TRBV4-2 and TRBJ2-7; 7 nucleotides match TRBD2. V lost 0 bases to trimming and J lost 1 base; unmatched junction nucleotides: 12. This CDR3 is built from 18 residues. Germline V CDR1 and CDR2: LGHNA, YNFKEQ. The CDR3 bases are TGTGCCAGCAGCCAAGAATTGGCTAGCGGAGGGCAGTCCTACGAGCAGTACTTC. This sequence encodes CASSQELASGGQSYEQYF.

The chain is built from TRBV6-5 and TRBJ2-7; D is possibly TRBD1 (6 bases). V lost 11 bases to trimming and J lost 0 bases, with 14 bases between them. The germline V gene encodes CDR1 MNHEY and CDR2 SVGAGI. The CDR3 spans 13 residues. This CDR3 is CAALKGVSYEQYF. The CDR3 nucleotides are TGTGCCGCTTTAAAGGGGGTCTCCTACGAGCAGTACTTC.

This chain joins TRBV5-1 and TRBJ1-6; D gene uncertain. Trimming left V 4 bases short and J 4 bases short, with 6 bases between. Germline V gives CDR1 SGHRS, CDR2 YFSETQ. The CDR3 spans 13 residues. CDR3 in DNA: TGCGCCAGCAGCGGCCAATATAATTCACCCCTCCACTTT. It codes for CASSGQYNSPLHF.